A selection of T cell receptor beta chains follows, all from one sample in a study of T cells in Graves' hyperthyroidism and ophthalmopathy. TCRdb reprocessed the multiplex PCR reads via MiXCR and lists one record per CDR3 protein. The sample holds 40,000 to 65,000 distinct CDR3 sequences, under 50% seen once. Sample: blood. The receptors originated from a woman aged 45-65 years with Graves' ophthalmopathy. Each CDR3 is given with its conserved first and last residue. A D gene is named only where the DNA matches it firmly. Not every row has a clone size; where given, it reads once, few, many or a size class.

D	size	V	J	CDR3	DNA
TRBD1	NA	TRBV7-9	TRBJ1-2	CASTGQGYGYTF	TGTGCCAGCACCGGACAGGGCTATGGCTACACCTTC
NA	many	TRBV5-1	TRBJ1-5	CASSIGPNQPQHF	TGCGCCAGCAGCATAGGGCCAAATCAGCCCCAGCATTTT
TRBD1	few	TRBV27	TRBJ1-3	CASSPRTGFGNTIYF	TGTGCCAGCAGCCCTAGGACAGGGTTCGGAAACACCATATATTTT
NA	many	TRBV20-1	TRBJ2-2	CSARDLTQNTGELFF	TGCAGTGCTAGAGATCTTACACAGAACACCGGGGAGCTGTTTTTT
NA	NA	TRBV7-3	TRBJ2-3	CASSLNPVKDEQYF	TGTGCCAGCAGCTTAAACCCAGTAAAAGATGAGCAGTATTTT
NA	many	TRBV5-1	TRBJ2-2	CASSLGSPGGELFF	TGCGCCAGCAGCTTGGGGTCCCCCGGAGGGGAGCTGTTTTTT
TRBD1	NA	TRBV2	TRBJ1-2	CASSPGQTGGCTF	TGTGCCAGCAGTCCGGGACAGACCGGTGGCTGCACCTTC
NA	NA	TRBV20-1	TRBJ2-3	CSAASAEGPSNEQYF	TGCAGTGCGGCCTCGGCGGAGGGGCCTTCCAATGAGCAGTATTTT
NA	NA	TRBV10-3	TRBJ2-7	CAISETPRRDTYEQYF	TGTGCCATCAGTGAGACCCCGAGAAGGGACACCTACGAGCAGTACTTC
NA	NA	TRBV7-8	TRBJ1-2	CASSLGQEGYGYTF	TGTGCCAGCAGCTTAGGTCAGGAAGGCTATGGCTACACCTTC
NA	many	TRBV5-6	TRBJ1-4	CASRRGSATNEKLFF	TGTGCCAGCCGGCGGGGATCTGCAACTAATGAAAAACTGTTTTTT
NA	NA	TRBV4-1	TRBJ1-2	CASSQDGGAGTNCGYTF	TGCGCCAGCAGCCAAGATGGGGGGGCGGGAACTAACTGTGGCTACACCTTC
NA	many	TRBV20-1	TRBJ2-2	CSAAPRLGGTGELFF	TGCAGTGCGGCCCCAAGGCTAGGGGGCACCGGGGAGCTGTTTTTT
NA	many	TRBV20-1	TRBJ1-5	CSARGGGGGQPQHF	TGCAGTGCTAGAGGGGGGGGGGGAGGTCAGCCCCAGCATTTT
TRBD1	NA	TRBV7-9	TRBJ2-5	CASSRGQGGETQYF	TGTGCCAGCAGTAGGGGACAGGGTGGGGAGACCCAGTACTTC
TRBD1	NA	TRBV20-1	TRBJ1-2	CSASPPGQVYGYTF	TGCAGTGCTAGCCCCCCGGGACAGGTCTATGGCTACACCTTC
NA	many	TRBV15	TRBJ1-1	CATSRGRLNLNTEAFF	TGTGCCACCAGCAGAGGTCGTCTCAATTTGAACACTGAAGCTTTCTTT
NA	many	TRBV7-2	TRBJ2-5	CASSSEISGRGETQYF	TGTGCCAGCAGCTCGGAGATTAGCGGCAGGGGGGAGACCCAGTACTTC
NA	NA	TRBV3-1	TRBJ2-3	CASAMGGLTDTQYF	TGTGCCAGCGCTATGGGGGGGCTCACAGATACGCAGTATTTT
NA	few	TRBV5-1	TRBJ2-3	CASSPEGASRDTQYF	TGCGCCAGCAGCCCGGAAGGGGCGAGCAGGGATACGCAGTATTTT
NA	NA	TRBV20-1	TRBJ2-3	CSARVGGDFTDTQYF	TGCAGTGCTAGAGTTGGCGGGGATTTCACAGATACGCAGTATTTT
NA	once	TRBV20-1	TRBJ2-5	CSAGLTGYSNQPQYF	TGCAGTGCCGGGTTAACAGGCTATAGCAATCAGCCCCAGTACTTC
NA	NA	TRBV7-9	TRBJ2-6	CASSLTSGGSGANVLTF	TGTGCCAGCAGCTTAACCTCCGGGGGCTCTGGGGCCAACGTCCTGACTTTC
NA	once	TRBV5-1	TRBJ1-6	CASSLGGNNSPLHF	TGCGCCAGCAGCTTGGGCGGGAATAATTCACCCCTCCACTTT
NA	once	TRBV29-1	TRBJ1-5	CSVAHGGLNQPQHF	TGCAGCGTGGCCCACGGCGGGTTGAATCAGCCCCAGCATTTT
TRBD2	once	TRBV7-3	TRBJ2-1	CASSRLAGVDEQFF	TGTGCCAGCAGTAGACTAGCGGGAGTGGATGAGCAGTTCTTC
TRBD1	NA	TRBV7-9	TRBJ2-5	CASSSGTGKQETQYF	TGTGCCAGCAGCTCCGGGACAGGGAAACAAGAGACCCAGTACTTC
NA	once	TRBV10-3	TRBJ1-4	CAISRTDQENEKLFF	TGTGCCATCAGTCGGACGGACCAAGAGAACGAAAAACTGTTTTTT
NA	once	TRBV12-3/TRBV12-4	TRBJ1-2	CASSFGKAGYTF	TGTGCCAGCAGTTTCGGGAAGGCGGGCTACACCTTC
NA	many	TRBV5-1	TRBJ2-3	CASSLMGITADTQYF	TGCGCCAGCAGCTTGATGGGGATCACGGCAGATACGCAGTATTTT
NA	NA	TRBV10-3	TRBJ2-7	CAISESEQGYEQYF	TGTGCCATCAGTGAGTCGGAACAGGGTTACGAGCAGTACTTC
TRBD2	once	TRBV7-3	TRBJ2-5	CASSLMGGGSTGETQYF	TGTGCCAGCAGCTTAATGGGGGGGGGAAGCACCGGGGAGACCCAGTACTTC
NA	NA	TRBV15	TRBJ2-2	CATSLVRGTGELFF	TGTGCCACCTCACTAGTCCGTGGCACCGGGGAGCTGTTTTTT
TRBD2	NA	TRBV28	TRBJ2-3	CASRQGGTSGGADTQYF	TGTGCCAGCAGGCAGGGGGGGACTAGCGGGGGGGCAGATACGCAGTATTTT
NA	NA	TRBV5-1	TRBJ2-3	CASSLVGGGTDTQYF	TGCGCCAGCAGCTTGGTGGGGGGCGGCACAGATACGCAGTATTTT
NA	NA	TRBV2	TRBJ2-2	CASNRISTGELFF	TGTGCCAGCAATAGGATCTCAACGGGGGAGCTGTTTTTT
NA	once	TRBV25-1	TRBJ1-1	CARNDGENTEAFF	TGTGCTAGAAACGACGGGGAGAACACTGAAGCTTTCTTT
NA	NA	TRBV29-1	TRBJ2-3	CSVEGLADRETDTQYF	TGCAGCGTTGAAGGTCTAGCGGACAGGGAGACAGATACGCAGTATTTT
NA	many	TRBV4-3	TRBJ1-1	CASSQAYLGTGKNTEAFF	TGCGCCAGCAGCCAAGCGTACCTTGGTACAGGGAAGAACACTGAAGCTTTCTTT
NA	many	TRBV9	TRBJ2-1	CASSLGGRVGNEQFF	TGTGCCAGCAGCCTCGGGGGGCGGGTGGGCAATGAGCAGTTCTTC
NA	many	TRBV3-1	TRBJ2-2	CASSSRNTGELFF	TGTGCCAGCAGCTCTAGAAACACCGGGGAGCTGTTTTTT
NA	NA	TRBV24-1	TRBJ1-1	CAGSPSPTAEAFF	TGTGCCGGCAGTCCCTCGCCGACAGCCGAAGCTTTCTTT
TRBD1	NA	TRBV27	TRBJ1-2	CASSLTDRIYGYTF	TGTGCCAGCAGTTTAACGGACAGGATTTATGGCTACACCTTC
NA	many	TRBV4-2	TRBJ1-4	CASSQGAADEKLFF	TGTGCCAGCAGCCAAGGAGCTGCAGATGAAAAACTGTTTTTT
TRBD1	few	TRBV5-4	TRBJ2-7	CASSSGQGLEQYF	TGTGCCAGCAGCTCGGGACAGGGTCTGGAGCAGTACTTC
TRBD2	NA	TRBV10-3	TRBJ2-5	CAISEGGDQETQYF	TGTGCCATCAGTGAGGGGGGGGATCAAGAGACCCAGTACTTC
NA	NA	TRBV12-3/TRBV12-4	TRBJ2-6	CASSSSGRNVLTF	TGTGCCAGCAGTTCCTCGGGGCGCAACGTCCTGACTTTC